These T cell receptor beta chains were read from a single sample in a study of shared clonotypes between healthy human individuals. Sequencing was performed with immunoSEQ multiplex PCR; in TCRdb, only in-frame clones are kept and a portion is missing. This sample carries 300,000 or so clones, about 74% of them seen once, and the ten largest clones take about a tenth. The specimen was memory CD4+ T cells sorted from blood. These receptor sequences come from a man aged 25-45 years in good health. Both conserved end residues are part of each CDR3. D genes are given only for firm matches. Some rows have no size entry. The others give once, few or many, or a class for an expanded clone.

J gene | V gene | clone size | D gene | CDR3 DNA | CDR3 protein
TRBJ2-5 | TRBV11-2 | . | TRBD2 | TGTGCCAGCAGTCATATAGCGGGAGGGGGGGAGACCCAGTACTTC | CASSHIAGGGETQYF
TRBJ2-1 | TRBV9 | . | TRBD2 | TGTGCCAGCAGCGTCAGCCTAGCGGGAGGTGCAGGAAATGAGCAGTTCTTC | CASSVSLAGGAGNEQFF
TRBJ2-1 | TRBV9 | many | TRBD2 | TGTGCCAGCAGCAGAACCGGGACTAGCGACTACAATGAGCAGTTCTTC | CASSRTGTSDYNEQFF
TRBJ2-1 | TRBV4-3 | . | . | TGCGCCAGCAGCCAAGCTGGAAACAATGAGCAGTTCTTC | CASSQAGNNEQFF
TRBJ2-1 | TRBV10-3 | . | . | TGTGCCATCAGTGAGTCGGAGATAGAGGAGCAGTTCTTC | CAISESEIEEQFF
TRBJ2-7 | TRBV7-6 | . | . | TGTGCCAGCAGCTTAGATGTAGGGCCCTACGAGCAGTACTTC | CASSLDVGPYEQYF
TRBJ1-2 | TRBV2 | few | . | TGTGCCAGCAGTGCCGGGCGGGGCTACACCTTC | CASSAGRGYTF
TRBJ2-1 | TRBV6-1 | . | . | TGTGCCACCAACCGGGACACAACCTACAATGAGCAGTTCTTC | CATNRDTTYNEQFF
TRBJ2-7 | TRBV25-1 | . | . | TGTGCCAGCAGTGAATTGCCCGGAGGGCAGGGTGACGAGCAGTACTTC | CASSELPGGQGDEQYF
TRBJ2-5 | TRBV28 | . | TRBD1 | TGTGCCAGCACCGAGCTGGGACAGGGGGAAGAGACCCAGTACTTC | CASTELGQGEETQYF
TRBJ2-6 | TRBV6-1 | . | . | TGTGCCAGCAGGCGCACAGGGTCCGGGGCCAACGTCCTGACTTTC | CASRRTGSGANVLTF
TRBJ2-5 | TRBV28 | . | . | TGTGCCAGCAGTTCCCCGGGACGGCAAGAGACCCAGTACTTC | CASSSPGRQETQYF
TRBJ2-3 | TRBV5-1 | . | TRBD1 | TGCGCCAGCAGCTCCGGACAGGGGGCGCCCCCAGATACGCAGTATTTT | CASSSGQGAPPDTQYF
TRBJ2-1 | TRBV7-9 | many | TRBD2 | TGTGCCAGCAGCTACCTAGCGGGAGGGCCCCATGAGCAGTTCTTC | CASSYLAGGPHEQFF
TRBJ2-7 | TRBV27 | . | . | TGTGCCAGCAGTTTCCTCGGACAGTTCTCCTACGAGCAGTACTTC | CASSFLGQFSYEQYF
TRBJ2-1 | TRBV5-4 | . | . | TGTGCCAGCAGGGAGGGTGGCCCAAGCTACAATGAGCAGTTCTTC | CASREGGPSYNEQFF
TRBJ1-4 | TRBV5-4 | . | . | TGTGCCAGCAGCTTCGATCAAGGGTTTAATGAAAAACTGTTTTTT | CASSFDQGFNEKLFF
TRBJ1-4 | TRBV18 | . | . | TGTGCCAGCTCACCACTAACGGGAAAACTGTTTTTT | CASSPLTGKLFF
TRBJ1-2 | TRBV28 | . | . | TGTGCCAGCAGTTTCTCTGGGGTATATGGCTACACCTTC | CASSFSGVYGYTF
TRBJ1-2 | TRBV2 | . | . | TGTGCCAGCAGTGAAACCGGTCGGACTTCTAACTATGGCTACACCTTC | CASSETGRTSNYGYTF
TRBJ2-1 | TRBV5-1 | few | TRBD2 | TGCGCCAGCAGCTTGAGACTAGCGGGAGGGGACAATGAGCAGTTCTTC | CASSLRLAGGDNEQFF
TRBJ2-1 | TRBV29-1 | . | TRBD2 | TGCAGCGGGGGGGCTAGCGGGAGGGAGCAGTTCTTC | CSGGASGREQFF
TRBJ2-7 | TRBV2 | few | TRBD1 | TGTGCCAGCAGCCCTGGACAGGGTACCTACGAGCAGTACTTC | CASSPGQGTYEQYF
TRBJ2-3 | TRBV5-4 | . | TRBD2 | TGTGCCAGCAGCTCAGATAGCGGGATTAGCACAGATACGCAGTATTTT | CASSSDSGISTDTQYF
TRBJ2-7 | TRBV6-5 | . | . | TGTGCCAGCAAAAGGGGCGGCTCCTACGAGCAGTACTTC | CASKRGGSYEQYF
TRBJ1-1 | TRBV5-1 | . | . | TGCGCCAGCAGCTTCCTCGCTGGGGACACTGAAGCTTTCTTT | CASSFLAGDTEAFF
TRBJ2-3 | TRBV6-6 | few | TRBD1 | TGTGCCAGCAGTTACGGGACAGGGGTCACAGATACGCAGTATTTT | CASSYGTGVTDTQYF
TRBJ2-6 | TRBV5-1 | few | . | TGCGCCACAAGCAATGGACTGATCACTGGGGCCAACGTCCTGACTTTC | CATSNGLITGANVLTF
TRBJ2-7 | TRBV6-1 | . | . | TGTGCCAGCAGTGTAGGGTACGAGCAGTACTTC | CASSVGYEQYF
TRBJ2-1 | TRBV15 | . | TRBD2 | TGTGCCACCAGCAGGGAGGCGGGACTAGCATTCCAGAGCTCCTACAATGAGCAGTTCTTC | CATSREAGLAFQSSYNEQFF
TRBJ1-5 | TRBV28 | . | TRBD1 | TGTGCCAGCAGGGGGACAGGGGTTCGCAATCAGCCCCAGCATTTT | CASRGTGVRNQPQHF
TRBJ2-7 | TRBV19 | . | . | TGTGCCAGTAGTTTGACACTCTTCTCCTACGAGCAGTACTTC | CASSLTLFSYEQYF
TRBJ2-2 | TRBV18 | few | TRBD1 | TGTGCCAGCTCACCACTAGGGACAGTGAGCACCGGGGAGCTGTTTTTT | CASSPLGTVSTGELFF
TRBJ2-2 | TRBV5-1 | . | TRBD2 | TGCGCCAGCAGCTTGGGGACTAGCGGGGTTAACACCGGGGAGCTGTTTTTT | CASSLGTSGVNTGELFF
TRBJ1-4 | TRBV28 | many | . | TGTGCCAGCAGTTTAGGAGATGAAAAACTGTTTTTT | CASSLGDEKLFF
TRBJ1-1 | TRBV4-1 | . | TRBD1 | TGCGCCAGCAGCCGGACAGGGGGCGACACTGAAGCTTTCTTT | CASSRTGGDTEAFF
TRBJ2-2 | TRBV19 | few | . | TGTGCCAGTGTAGGGGTACGCTCCACCGGGGAGCTGTTTTTT | CASVGVRSTGELFF
TRBJ2-6 | TRBV4-1 | . | . | TGCGCCAGCAGCCAAGAGAGGGACTCTGGGGCCAACGTCCTGACTTTC | CASSQERDSGANVLTF
TRBJ2-5 | TRBV13 | . | TRBD2 | TGTGCCAGCAGAAGATTAGCGGGAGGGAAAGAGACCCAGTACTTC | CASRRLAGGKETQYF
TRBJ2-7 | TRBV27 | few | TRBD1 | TGTGCCAGCAAAGACAGGGTTACCTACGAGCAGTACTTC | CASKDRVTYEQYF
TRBJ2-7 | TRBV5-1 | . | TRBD2 | TGCGCCAGCAGCTTGGCCGGGACTAGCGGGATTTCCTCCTACGAGCAGTACTTC | CASSLAGTSGISSYEQYF
TRBJ2-7 | TRBV5-4 | . | . | TGTGCCAGCAGCTCGGATCTTTTGGGGGGCAGCTCCTACGAGCAGTACTTC | CASSSDLLGGSSYEQYF
TRBJ1-5 | TRBV7-2 | . | . | TGTGCCAGCAGCTTAGATGGGTCAGGGACGAATCAGCCCCAGCATTTT | CASSLDGSGTNQPQHF
TRBJ1-3 | TRBV6-5 | . | . | TGTGCCAGCAGTTACTCGACCGGCAGCTCTGGAAACACCATATATTTT | CASSYSTGSSGNTIYF
TRBJ2-2 | TRBV7-2 | . | . | TGTGCCAGCAGCTTTAACCAGGGAAGGGCCGGGGAGCTGTTTTTT | CASSFNQGRAGELFF
TRBJ2-5 | TRBV2 | . | . | TGTGCCAGCAGCAAGGACTTTAACCAAGAGACCCAGTACTTC | CASSKDFNQETQYF